Listed below are T cell receptor beta chains from one sample, sequenced in a study of monozygotic twins with inflammatory bowel disease. No DNA is given; TCRdb re-called the 5' RACE reads and lists each CDR3 protein once. The sample includes a few hundred thousand distinct CDR3 sequences. What was sequenced was blood. These receptors originate from a human donor with ulcerative colitis or Crohn's disease, or a healthy co-twin of an affected twin (not recorded which). Both conserved end residues are part of each CDR3.

TRBJ1-1	TRBV29-1	CSVDWVRNTEAFF
TRBJ2-1	TRBV15	CATSSTLAHNEQFF
TRBJ1-1	TRBV20-1	CSAPKGLEGEAFF
TRBJ2-1	TRBV18	CASSPSGHRGGEQFF
TRBJ1-4	TRBV7-2	CASSLGGSRSEKLFF
TRBJ2-3	TRBV20-1	CSARDDESTDTQYF
TRBJ2-6	TRBV18	CASSPVGFSGANVLTF
TRBJ2-1	TRBV20-1	CSAIVAGGPLNEQFF
TRBJ1-1	TRBV5-5	CASSWQVPNTEAFF
TRBJ2-1	TRBV6-1	CASSLRDTGGKKEQFF
TRBJ1-2	TRBV4-2	CASSPRTHGYGYTF
TRBJ2-1	TRBV5-4	CASSIFRDTPFSYNEQFF
TRBJ2-5	TRBV10-3	CAILRGPGETQYF
TRBJ1-2	TRBV7-9	CASRGGQNGYTF
TRBJ2-3	TRBV11-2	CASGRFVTSTDTQYF
TRBJ1-1	TRBV18	CASHAIFLNTEAFF
TRBJ2-3	TRBV30	CAWGRTLYPISKCAKDTQYF
TRBJ1-4	TRBV12-3/TRBV12-4	CASSPSNRGELFF
TRBJ2-1	TRBV7-6	CASSPRGDRYNEQFF
TRBJ1-2	TRBV20-1	CSASRRERDRGDGYTF
TRBJ2-2	TRBV5-1	CASSSTQTGELFF
TRBJ1-2	TRBV27	CASSLSSRSGYTF
TRBJ2-5	TRBV27	CVSSLSSVAQETQYF
TRBJ1-4	TRBV20-1	CSARDNPHRKLFF
TRBJ2-7	TRBV5-1	CASSSLSSYEQYF
TRBJ2-1	TRBV18	CASSAAGTSGVNEQFF
TRBJ1-4	TRBV3-1	CASSPYRGKLFF
TRBJ2-6	TRBV5-1	CARGSRASGANVLTF
TRBJ1-5	TRBV18	CASSRENSNQPQHF
TRBJ1-1	TRBV4-1	CASSQLMNTEAFF
TRBJ2-5	TRBV7-9	CASSLGQGSGETQYF
TRBJ1-6	TRBV5-1	CASSWTGGDSPLHF